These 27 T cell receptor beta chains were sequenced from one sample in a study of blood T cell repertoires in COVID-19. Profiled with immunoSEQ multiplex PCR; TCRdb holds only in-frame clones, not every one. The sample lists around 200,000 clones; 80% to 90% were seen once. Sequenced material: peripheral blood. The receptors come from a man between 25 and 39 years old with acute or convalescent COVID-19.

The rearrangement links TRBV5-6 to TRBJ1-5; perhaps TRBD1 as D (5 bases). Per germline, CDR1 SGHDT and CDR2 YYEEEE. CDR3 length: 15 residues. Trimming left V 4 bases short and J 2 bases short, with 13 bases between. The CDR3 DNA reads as TGTGCCAGCAGCAAGGGAGGGGATGGCAATCAGCCCCAGCATTTT. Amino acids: CASSKGGDGNQPQHF. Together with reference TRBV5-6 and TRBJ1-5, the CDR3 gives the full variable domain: DAGVTQSPTHLIKTRGQQVTLRCSPKSGHDTVSWYQQALGQGPQFIFQYYEEEERQRGNFPDRFSGHQFPNYSSELNVNALLLGDSALYLCASSKGGDGNQPQHFGDGTRLSIL.

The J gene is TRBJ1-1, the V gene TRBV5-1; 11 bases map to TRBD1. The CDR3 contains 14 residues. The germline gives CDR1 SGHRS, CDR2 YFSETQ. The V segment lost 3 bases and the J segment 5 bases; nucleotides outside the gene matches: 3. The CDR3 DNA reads TGCGCCAGCAGCTATGGGACAGGGGGGACTGAAGCTTTCTTT. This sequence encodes CASSYGTGGTEAFF.

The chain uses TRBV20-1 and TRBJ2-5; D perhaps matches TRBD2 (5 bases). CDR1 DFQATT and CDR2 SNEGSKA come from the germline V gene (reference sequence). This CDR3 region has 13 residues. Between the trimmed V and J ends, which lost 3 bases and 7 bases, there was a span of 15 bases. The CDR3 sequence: CSASLSREGTQYF. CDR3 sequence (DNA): TGCAGTGCTAGTCTGTCTCGGGAAGGGACCCAGTACTTC.

CDR3 protein: CASSPPRRVSGANVLTF. Here the CDR3 DNA reads TGTGCCAGCAGTCCCCCCCGGCGGGTCTCTGGGGCCAACGTCCTGACTTTC. The chain recombines TRBV27 with TRBJ2-6, with TRBD2 as a possible D gene (5 bases). The CDR3 has 17 residues. With 5 bases removed from V and 0 bases from J, the gap between germline ends came to 14 bases. Per germline, CDR1 MNHEY and CDR2 SMNVEV (reference sequence).

The CDR3 sequence is CSARREEQFF. The CDR3 coding sequence is TGCAGTGCTAGGCGGGAGGAGCAGTTCTTC. This chain uses TRBV20-1 with TRBJ2-1; TRBD2 matches at 7 bases. The junction had 0 bases not matched to a gene; V was cut back by 3 bases and J by 10 bases. The CDR3 contains 10 residues. The germline gives CDR1 DFQATT, CDR2 SNEGSKA (reference sequence).

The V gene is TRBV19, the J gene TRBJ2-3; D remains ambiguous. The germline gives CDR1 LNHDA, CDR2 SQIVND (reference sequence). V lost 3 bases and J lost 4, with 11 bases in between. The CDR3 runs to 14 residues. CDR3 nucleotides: TGTGCCAGTAGTATGCCTAGGAGAGCAGATACGCAGTATTTT. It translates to CASSMPRRADTQYF.

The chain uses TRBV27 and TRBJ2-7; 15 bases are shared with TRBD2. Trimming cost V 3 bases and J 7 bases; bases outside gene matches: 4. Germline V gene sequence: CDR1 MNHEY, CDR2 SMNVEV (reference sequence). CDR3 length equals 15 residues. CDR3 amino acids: CASSFGTSGGKEQYF. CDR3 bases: TGTGCCAGCAGTTTCGGGACTAGCGGGGGGAAGGAGCAGTACTTC.

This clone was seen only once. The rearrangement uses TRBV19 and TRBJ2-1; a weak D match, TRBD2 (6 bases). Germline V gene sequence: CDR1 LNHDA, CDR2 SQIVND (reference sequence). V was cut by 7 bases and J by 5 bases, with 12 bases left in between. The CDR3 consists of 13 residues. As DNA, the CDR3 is TGTGCCAGTACCAGACTAGATCACAATGAGCAGTTCTTC. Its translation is CASTRLDHNEQFF.

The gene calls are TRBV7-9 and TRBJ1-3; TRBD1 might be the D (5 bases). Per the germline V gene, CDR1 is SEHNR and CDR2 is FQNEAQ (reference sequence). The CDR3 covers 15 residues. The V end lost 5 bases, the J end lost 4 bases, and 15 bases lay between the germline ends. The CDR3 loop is CASSRAGQGGNTIYF. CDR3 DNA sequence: TGTGCCAGCAGCAGGGCGGGGCAGGGCGGAAACACCATATATTTT.

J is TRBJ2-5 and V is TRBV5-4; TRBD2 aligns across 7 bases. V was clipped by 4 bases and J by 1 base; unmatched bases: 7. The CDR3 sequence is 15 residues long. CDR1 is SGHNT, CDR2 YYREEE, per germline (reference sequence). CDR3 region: CASSPLAGAQETQYF. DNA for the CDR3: TGTGCCAGCAGCCCCTTGGCGGGAGCCCAAGAGACCCAGTACTTC.

CDR3: CGVQAVGGYTF. CDR3 DNA: TGTGGGGTACAGGCGGTGGGGGGCTACACCTTC. This chain joins TRBV28 and TRBJ1-2; D may be TRBD1 (5 bases). CDR1 is MDHEN and CDR2 is SYDVKM in the germline V gene. This CDR3 has 11 residues.

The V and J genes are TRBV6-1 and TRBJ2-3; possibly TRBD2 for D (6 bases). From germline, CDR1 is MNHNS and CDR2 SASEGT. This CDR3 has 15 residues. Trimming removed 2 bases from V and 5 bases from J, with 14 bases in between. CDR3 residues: CASSESRGSVDTQYF. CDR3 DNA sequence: TGTGCCAGCAGTGAAAGTCGGGGGAGTGTAGATACGCAGTATTTT.

The CDR3 nucleotides are TGTGCCAGCAGTGGCCCGGGACTAGCGGTAAAAGAGACCCAGTACTTC. It specifies CASSGPGLAVKETQYF. The chain is built from TRBV28 and TRBJ2-5; 11 bases line up with TRBD2. J gave up 3 bases and V 5 bases, and 8 bases lay outside the gene matches. The CDR3 contains 16 residues. Germline CDR1 is MDHEN and CDR2 is SYDVKM.

The CDR3 loop is CASRKGGLGAFF. The CDR3 DNA follows: TGTGCCAGCAGGAAAGGGGGCCTGGGTGCTTTCTTT. The chain joins TRBV12-3 or TRBV12-4 to TRBJ1-1, with TRBD1 identical over 7 bases. With V trimmed by 6 bases and J by 11 bases, 9 bases remained unmatched. The CDR3 extends over 12 amino acids.

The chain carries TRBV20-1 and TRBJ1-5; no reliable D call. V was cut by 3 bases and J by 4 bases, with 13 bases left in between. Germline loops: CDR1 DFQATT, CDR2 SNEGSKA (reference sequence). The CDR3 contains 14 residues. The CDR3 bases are TGCAGTGCTAGTCTGCTAAATGAAAATCAGCCCCAGCATTTT. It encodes CSASLLNENQPQHF.

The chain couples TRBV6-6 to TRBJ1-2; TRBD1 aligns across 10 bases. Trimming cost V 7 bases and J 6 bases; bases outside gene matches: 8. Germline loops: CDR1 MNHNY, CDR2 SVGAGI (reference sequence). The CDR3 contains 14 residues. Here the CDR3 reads CASKGPGTGDGYTF. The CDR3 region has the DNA TGTGCCAGCAAAGGACCAGGGACAGGGGATGGCTACACCTTC.

The CDR3 bases are TGTGCCAGCAGTTTATTAGCCGGTGGCTCTGGAAACACCATATATTTT. Protein: CASSLLAGGSGNTIYF. The rearrangement links TRBV28 to TRBJ1-3; D gene ambiguous. CDR1 and CDR2 (germline): MDHEN, SYDVKM. The V end was cut by 1 base, the J end by 0 bases, with 10 bases between. The CDR3 spans 16 residues.

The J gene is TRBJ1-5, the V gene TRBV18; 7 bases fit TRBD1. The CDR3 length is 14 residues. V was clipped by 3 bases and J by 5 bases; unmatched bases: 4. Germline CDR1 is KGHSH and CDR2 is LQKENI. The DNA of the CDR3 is TGTGCCAGCTCACCTTCTACAGGGGATCAGCCCCAGCATTTT. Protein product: CASSPSTGDQPQHF.

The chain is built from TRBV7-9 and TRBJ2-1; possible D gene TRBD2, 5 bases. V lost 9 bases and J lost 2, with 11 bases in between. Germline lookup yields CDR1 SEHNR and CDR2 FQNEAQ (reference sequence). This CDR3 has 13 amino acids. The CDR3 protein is CASLEETYNEQFF. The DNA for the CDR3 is TGTGCCAGTTTGGAGGAAACCTACAATGAGCAGTTCTTC.

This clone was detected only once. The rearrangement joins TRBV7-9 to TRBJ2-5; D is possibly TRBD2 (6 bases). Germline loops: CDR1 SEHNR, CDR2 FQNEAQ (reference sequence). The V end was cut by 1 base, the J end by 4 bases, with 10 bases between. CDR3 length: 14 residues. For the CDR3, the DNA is TGTGCCAGCAGCTTAGTAGCCGGGGGAGAGACCCAGTACTTC. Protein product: CASSLVAGGETQYF.

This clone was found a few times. The CDR3 DNA is TGTGCCAGCAGTGAAGCGGAGGGTAGCGGGTTTGAGACCCAGTACTTC. This encodes CASSEAEGSGFETQYF. The chain carries TRBV6-1 and TRBJ2-5; 7 nucleotides line up with TRBD2. CDR1 and CDR2 (germline): MNHNS, SASEGT. The ends lost 0 bases at V and 5 bases at J; junction bases unmatched: 9. This CDR3 is 16 amino acids long.

The CDR3 sequence: CASSLGAGGQNTQYF. The DNA for the CDR3 is TGTGCCAGCAGTTTAGGGGCGGGGGGGCAAAATACGCAGTATTTT. The chain is built from TRBV28 and TRBJ2-3, with TRBD2 identical over 9 bases. The germline CDR1 and CDR2 sequences are MDHEN and SYDVKM. The CDR3 loop spans 15 amino acids. After removal of 2 bases from V and 7 bases from J, the junction contained 7 bases not matched to a gene. Filled out from reference TRBV28 and TRBJ2-3, the complete variable domain reads DVKVTQSSRYLVKRTGEKVFLECVQDMDHENMFWYRQDPGLGLRLIYFSYDVKMKEKGDIPEGYSVSREKKERFSLILESASTNQTSMYLCASSLGAGGQNTQYFGPGTRLTVL.

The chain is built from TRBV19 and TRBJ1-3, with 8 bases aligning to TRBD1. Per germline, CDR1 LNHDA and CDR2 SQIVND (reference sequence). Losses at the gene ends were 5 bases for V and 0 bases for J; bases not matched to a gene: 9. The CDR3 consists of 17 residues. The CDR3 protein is CASSSRTGMSSGNTIYF. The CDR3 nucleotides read TGTGCCAGTAGTTCCAGGACAGGGATGAGCTCTGGAAACACCATATATTTT.

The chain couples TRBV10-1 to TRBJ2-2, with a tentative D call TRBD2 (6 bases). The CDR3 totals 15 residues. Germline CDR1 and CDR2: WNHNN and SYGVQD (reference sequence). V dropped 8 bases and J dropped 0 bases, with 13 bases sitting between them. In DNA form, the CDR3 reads TGCGCCAGCCGGCGGGGCAGCGCGAACACCGGGGAGCTGTTTTTT. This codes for CASRRGSANTGELFF.

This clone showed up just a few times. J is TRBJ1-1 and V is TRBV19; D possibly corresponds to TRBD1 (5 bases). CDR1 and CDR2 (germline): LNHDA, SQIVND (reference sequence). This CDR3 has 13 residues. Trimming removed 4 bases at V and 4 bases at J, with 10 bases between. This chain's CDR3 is CASSTAGRTEAFF. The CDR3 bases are TGTGCCAGTAGTACCGCAGGGCGCACTGAAGCTTTCTTT.

The CDR3 DNA follows: TGTGCCAGTAGTATCCCGACAGGGAACGGATATCAGCCCCAGCATTTT. Its translation: CASSIPTGNGYQPQHF. The rearrangement joins TRBV19 to TRBJ1-5, with 7 bases that match TRBD1. CDR3 length: 16 residues. Germline CDR1 and CDR2: LNHDA and SQIVND (reference sequence). V shed 3 bases, J shed 5 bases, and the junction held 10 bases outside the gene matches. Full variable domain (remainder filled in from reference TRBV19 and TRBJ1-5): DGGITQSPKYLFRKEGQNVTLSCEQNLNHDAMYWYRQDPGQGLRLIYYSQIVNDFQKGDIAEGYSVSREKKESFPLTVTSAQKNPTAFYLCASSIPTGNGYQPQHFGDGTRLSIL.

CDR3 DNA sequence: TGTGCCAGCACCCAGGGGACCCTTGAAGCTTTCTTT. It encodes CASTQGTLEAFF. The gene calls are TRBV12-3 or TRBV12-4 and TRBJ1-1; D is perhaps TRBD1 (6 bases). CDR3 size: 12 residues. V was clipped by 7 bases and J by 7 bases, with 13 bases between them.